The 3 T cell receptor beta chains below come from one sample, sequenced in a study of early T cells in non-severe SARS-CoV-2 infection. In TCRdb, the 5' RACE reads were re-called with MiXCR into one record per CDR3 protein. The table lists about 72,000 distinct CDR3 sequences, about 9.5% of them singletons. The specimen was whole blood, collected at baseline. These receptors all come from an adult who was a healthcare worker with PCR-confirmed SARS-CoV-2 infection or an uninfected control (not recorded which).

The table lists this clonotype with many counts. This chain uses TRBV7-2 with TRBJ2-1; 15 bases fit TRBD2. Unmatched junction bases numbered 8, after V lost 1 base and J lost 4 bases. This CDR3 comprises 19 residues. Germline assignment: CDR1 SGHTA and CDR2 FQGNSA. The CDR3 protein is CASSLEGTSGGTPYNEQFF. CDR3 DNA sequence: TGTGCCAGCAGCTTAGAGGGGACTAGCGGGGGGACTCCATACAATGAGCAGTTCTTC.

There are a few counts of this clonotype. This chain links TRBV5-1 with TRBJ2-3, with D perhaps matching TRBD1 (6 bases). V lost 1 base to trimming and J lost 4 bases, with 16 bases between them. The V gene's germline CDR1 is SGHRS and CDR2 YFSETQ. The CDR3 totals 16 residues. DNA of the CDR3: TGCGCCAGCAGCTTGACCTCACAGGGTGTCGCAGATACGCAGTATTTT. It codes for CASSLTSQGVADTQYF.

This rearrangement joins TRBV7-6 to TRBJ2-2, with TRBD2 matching 10 bases. V was clipped by 2 bases and J by 3 bases; unmatched bases: 6. Per the germline V gene, CDR1 is SGHVS and CDR2 is FNYEAQ. The CDR3 extends over 17 amino acids. CDR3 residues: CASSLRSSGGDTGELFF. DNA for the CDR3: TGTGCCAGCAGCTTACGGTCTAGCGGGGGAGACACCGGGGAGCTGTTTTTT. The full variable domain, rest sourced from reference TRBV7-6 and TRBJ2-2, is GAGVSQSPRYKVTKRGQDVALRCDPISGHVSLYWYRQALGQGPEFLTYFNYEAQQDKSGLPNDRFSAERPEGSISTLTIQRTEQRDSAMYRCASSLRSSGGDTGELFFGEGSRLTVL.